This paragraph covers one TCR beta chain sequence. The sample belongs to a study of blood T cell repertoires in COVID-19. Across the whole study: Samples representing acute and convalescent COVID-19 were sourced from the United States, Italy and Spain.

CDR3 length: 15 amino acids. CDR1 is SEHNR and CDR2 is FQNEAQ in the germline V gene (reference sequence). Trimming cost V 5 bases and J 4 bases, with 17 bases left between them. TCRdb keeps only in-frame clones here, not all; method: immunoSEQ multiplex PCR. The table has 70,000 to 85,000 clones, about nine tenths seen once; the top ten hold 3%. The V call is TRBV7-9, the J call TRBJ1-1; perhaps TRBD1 as D (5 bases). The material sequenced was peripheral blood. This TCR was recovered from a woman in her forties or fifties with active or convalescent COVID-19. The CDR3 reads CASSPAGGSGTEAFF. DNA for the CDR3: TGTGCCAGCAGCCCCGCGGGGGGAAGCGGCACTGAAGCTTTCTTT.